Shown below are 15 T cell receptor beta chains from a single sample sequenced in a study of regulatory T cells in long-lasting Graves disease. The sample's time point: newly diagnosed GD, antithyroid drugs for less than 3 months. With RNA extracted from PBMCs as input, the TCR library was made. Through Arm-PCR of CDR3 regions and iRepertoire HTBI primers, TCR beta libraries were built. TCRdb analysed the multiplex PCR reads with MiXCR anew, one entry per CDR3 protein. The sample lists under 400,000 distinct CDR3 sequences; over 15% were seen once. The same data also contributed to another study, on T cells in Graves' hyperthyroidism and ophthalmopathy.

Sequencing used peripheral blood mononuclear cells (PBMCs), obtained at new diagnosis, from a patient treated with antithyroid drugs. These receptors all stem from a man aged 35-49 years with Graves disease.

This clonotype was seen many times. This rearrangement joins TRBV7-3 to TRBJ2-1; tentative D call: TRBD2 (7 bases). V was cut by 5 bases and J by 10 bases, with 18 bases left in between. The CDR3 runs 14 residues. The germline gives CDR1 SGHTA, CDR2 FQGTGA. The CDR3 DNA follows: TGTGCCAGCAGCCCCAAGGGGGGGGTATTAGAGCAGTTCTTC. Protein: CASSPKGGVLEQFF.

This clonotype was counted at least ten times. The V and J genes are TRBV6-1 and TRBJ2-7; possible D gene TRBD1, 6 bases. This CDR3 region has 14 residues. Trimming stripped 6 bases from V and 5 bases from J, with 17 bases between. Germline-derived CDR1 and CDR2 are MNHNS and SASEGT. The CDR3 DNA sequence: TGTGCCAGCAGAGCCGGGACAAACTTCCACGAGCAGTACTTC. This translates into CASRAGTNFHEQYF.

This clonotype was recorded many times. The chain combines TRBV10-3 with TRBJ2-3; D call uncertain. The germline V gene encodes CDR1 ENHRY and CDR2 SYGVKD. Trimming shortened V by 5 bases and J by 2 bases, and 5 bases separated the two germline ends. The CDR3 runs to 12 residues. The CDR3 nucleotides read TGTGCCATCAGTCCGAACACAGATACGCAGTATTTT. This encodes CAISPNTDTQYF.

The sample holds many counts of this clonotype. The V gene is TRBV24-1, the J gene TRBJ2-3, with 8 bases that match TRBD1. The V segment lost 10 bases and the J segment 2 bases; nucleotides outside the gene matches: 7. The V gene's germline CDR1 is KGHDR and CDR2 SFDVKD. The CDR3 covers 14 residues. CDR3 in DNA: TGTGCCACTCCGGACAGGGTTTTCACAGATACGCAGTATTTT. Residues: CATPDRVFTDTQYF.

This clonotype was seen repeatedly, ten times or more. The chain is built from TRBV7-7 and TRBJ2-2; D unresolved. Germline V CDR1 and CDR2: SSHAT, FNYEAQ (reference sequence). The V and J ends lost 5 bases and 4 bases respectively, with 8 bases between them. The CDR3 runs 13 residues. The CDR3 coding sequence is TGTGCCAGCAGCCGGTCGGGCACCGGGGAGCTGTTTTTT. Its translation: CASSRSGTGELFF.

There are many counts of this clonotype. The rearrangement uses TRBV20-1 and TRBJ1-5; 8 bases agree with TRBD1. CDR3 length: 16 amino acids. The trim removed 2 bases at V and 7 bases at J, leaving 13 bases unmatched. The germline V gene has CDR1 DFQATT and CDR2 SNEGSKA (reference sequence). CDR3: CSARTSRQGANQPQHF. DNA for the CDR3: TGCAGTGCTAGAACGAGCCGTCAGGGGGCCAACCAGCCCCAGCATTTT.

This clonotype was counted only a few times. The V call is TRBV19, the J call TRBJ1-2; 7 nucleotides match TRBD1. V shed 6 bases, J shed 0 bases, and the junction held 10 bases outside the gene matches. This CDR3 comprises 16 residues. The germline V gene encodes CDR1 LNHDA and CDR2 SQIVND (reference sequence). CDR3 nucleotide sequence: TGTGCCAGTAGATGGCTAAGAGGGGGCGCTAACTATGGCTACACCTTC. It codes for CASRWLRGGANYGYTF.

This clonotype has just a few counts. J is TRBJ1-1 and V is TRBV5-6; TRBD1 aligns across 7 bases. After removal of 3 bases from V and 7 bases from J, the junction contained 9 bases not matched to a gene. From germline, CDR1 is SGHDT and CDR2 YYEEEE. The CDR3 is 14 residues long. In DNA form, the CDR3 reads TGTGCCAGCAGCTCCTTGGACAGGACGAGTGAAGCTTTCTTT. It yields the protein CASSSLDRTSEAFF.

This clonotype occurred many times. The V call is TRBV4-1, the J call TRBJ1-5; tentative D call: TRBD1 (6 bases). The CDR3 is 19 residues long. V shed 0 bases and J shed 0 bases, with 18 bases lying between them. Germline V gene data show CDR1 as MGHRA and CDR2 as YSYEKL. Here the CDR3 DNA reads TGCGCCAGCAGCCAAGAAGGGCAGGGGCGACTCCATAGCAATCAGCCCCAGCATTTT. It translates to CASSQEGQGRLHSNQPQHF.

J is TRBJ2-7 and V is TRBV19; tentative D call: TRBD1 (5 bases). The germline V and J ends were trimmed by 6 bases and 6 bases, with 15 bases remaining between them. CDR1 and CDR2 from the germline V gene are LNHDA and SQIVND (reference sequence). This CDR3 is built from 13 residues. The DNA for the CDR3 is TGTGCCAGTAGCTACACCCGGCAGGGCGAGCAGTACTTC. Residues: CASSYTRQGEQYF.

The chain has TRBV4-2 and TRBJ1-5; D might be TRBD1 (6 bases). This CDR3 has 15 residues. Trimming cost V 0 bases and J 5 bases, with 11 bases left between them. Germline V gives CDR1 LGHNA, CDR2 YNFKEQ. The CDR3 DNA reads TGTGCCAGCAGCCAAGAGGGAACAGGGTATCAGCCCCAGCATTTT. Encoded protein: CASSQEGTGYQPQHF.

This clonotype has only a few counts. Sequence at one end of the junction differs from germline and may be a read error. The CDR3 loop reads CASSEGWDTEAFF. The CDR3 DNA reads as TGTGCCAGCAGCGAAGGTTGGGACACTGAAGCTTTCTTT. The V gene is TRBV6-1, the J gene TRBJ1-1; D gene uncertain. Per germline, CDR1 MNHNS and CDR2 SASEGT. This CDR3 has 13 amino acids.

The chain links TRBV5-1 to TRBJ2-1; D remains unclear. The better agreement between TRBJ2-5 and the DNA end casts doubt on the J call. There are 16 residues in the CDR3. Germline V gives CDR1 SGHRS, CDR2 YFSETQ. The CDR3 region is CASSPGVGTYQETQYF. The CDR3 DNA follows: TGCGCCAGCAGCCCGGGCGTGGGAACATACCAAGAGACCCAGTACTTC.

This chain connects TRBV9 to TRBJ2-7; the match to TRBD2 covers 8 bases. The V gene end was trimmed by 3 bases and the J gene end by 3 bases; junction bases not matched to a gene: 5. The CDR3 length is 14 residues. The germline gives CDR1 SGDLS, CDR2 YYNGEE. The CDR3 coding sequence is TGTGCCAGCAGCGCCGACGGGGGGGGCTACGAGCAGTACTTC. It translates to CASSADGGGYEQYF.

Ten or more counts support this clonotype. The V call is TRBV6-2 or TRBV6-3, the J call TRBJ2-1; D possibly corresponds to TRBD1 (6 bases). This CDR3 is built from 15 residues. The V end was cut by 0 bases, the J end by 9 bases, with 15 bases between. Germline V gene lookup returns CDR1 MNHEY and CDR2 SVGEGT. The CDR3 sequence is CASSYSPGARSEQFF. CDR3 coding DNA: TGTGCCAGCAGTTACTCCCCAGGGGCAAGGAGTGAGCAGTTCTTC.